This T cell receptor beta chain was sequenced in a study of molecular identifiers for immune sequencing clone quantification. The overall study: Across replicate runs, RNA obtained from around 20,000 or 100,000 naive CD8 cells was divided into five, with four undergoing sequencing. Study-level results: Sharing of a barcode by identical TCR molecules could cause highly expanded clone sizes to be underestimated.

The ends lost 4 bases at V and 10 bases at J; junction bases unmatched: 8. The germline V gene has CDR1 SEHNR and CDR2 FQNEAQ (reference sequence). The CDR3 is made up of 14 amino acids. As previously described, bulk TCR libraries were made using listed TCR primers. TCRdb fed the PCR reads into MiXCR, producing one record per CDR3 protein. The repertoire holds approximately 500,000 distinct CDR3 sequences, with 20% to 25% as singletons. As to this clonotype: Its specificity is unknown.

The TCR sequence derives from a human donor in good health. Some libraries in this study had Jurkat cell RNA spiked in. Sequencing input: naive CD8+ T cells from blood, with Jurkat cell RNA spiked in. Stated subset: FACS-sorted CD8+CD4-CCR7+CD45RA+ naive T cells. The rearrangement uses TRBV7-9 and TRBJ2-5, with 11 positions matching TRBD2. CDR3 amino acids: CASSSTSGGIDQYF. The CDR3 nucleotides are TGTGCCAGCAGCTCAACTAGCGGGGGTATTGACCAGTACTTC.